The 13 T cell receptor beta chains below all came from one sample that was sequenced in a study of T-cell reconstitution after alpha-beta-depleted transplantation in children. TCRbeta library construction was performed incorporating unique molecular identifiers. TCRdb called the PCR reads again in MiXCR, with one record for every CDR3 protein. This sample has about 110,000 distinct CDR3 sequences, with about 23% found just once. The material was PBMCs, mostly from graft donor cells, obtained 180 days after TCRalphabeta/CD19-depleted stem cell transplant. The receptors shown here come from a male patient aged 2-10 years who had a stem cell transplant for chronic granulomatous disease, so the T cells may come from the graft donor.

The CDR3 coding sequence is TGTGCCAGCTCACCACGGGGGATATTACTAGGGGAGCAGTACTTC. Translation: CASSPRGILLGEQYF. This rearrangement joins TRBV18 to TRBJ2-7; D may be TRBD1 or TRBD2 (5 bases each). Trimming took 1 base from V and 7 from J, leaving 17 bases between them. There are 15 residues in the CDR3. From germline, CDR1 is KGHSH and CDR2 LQKENI.

The chain is built from TRBV20-1 and TRBJ2-4; D might be TRBD1 (6 bases). Germline lookup yields CDR1 DFQATT and CDR2 SNEGSKA (reference sequence). V was cut by 6 bases and J by 0 bases, with 12 bases left in between. The CDR3 has 14 amino acids. In DNA, the CDR3 is TGCAGTGCGACAGACAGGATAGCCAAAAACATTCAGTACTTC. Protein sequence: CSATDRIAKNIQYF.

This clonotype was seen more than once but under ten times. V usage is TRBV28 and J usage is TRBJ2-5, with D possibly matching TRBD2 (6 bases). Trimming removed 7 bases at V and 5 bases at J, with 17 bases between. The CDR3 has 14 amino acids. Germline-derived CDR1 and CDR2 are MDHEN and SYDVKM. The chain's CDR3 is CASIPFGGRETQYF. DNA for the CDR3: TGTGCCAGCATCCCCTTTGGAGGGAGGGAGACCCAGTACTTC.

In this sample, this clonotype turned up many times. Written as DNA, the CDR3 is TGTGCCAGCTCACCACTGTCCGACACCCAAGAGACCCAGTACTTC. Translating it yields CASSPLSDTQETQYF. The rearrangement uses TRBV18 and TRBJ2-5; D gene ambiguous. The CDR3 is made up of 15 amino acids. In germline, CDR1 is KGHSH, CDR2 LQKENI. The V and J ends lost 1 base and 1 base respectively, with 10 bases between them.

This clonotype was counted at least ten times. V gene TRBV10-1 combines with J gene TRBJ2-3; no reliable D call. The V and J ends lost 4 bases and 6 bases respectively, with 14 bases between them. The CDR3 totals 14 residues. CDR1 and CDR2 from the germline V gene are WNHNN and SYGVQD (reference sequence). The CDR3 sequence: CASSVLVPGDTQYF. DNA of the CDR3: TGCGCCAGCAGTGTGCTGGTCCCCGGCGATACGCAGTATTTT.

The chain has TRBV15 and TRBJ1-4; D is unclear. V was trimmed by 1 base and J by 6 bases, leaving 9 bases between them. This CDR3 is 14 amino acids long. CDR1 is LNHNV, CDR2 YYDKDF, per germline (reference sequence). DNA of the CDR3: TGTGCCACCAGCAGAGGCGGGCGACATGAAAAACTGTTTTTT. Its protein is CATSRGGRHEKLFF.

This clonotype appeared a few times. CDR3 bases: TGTGCCAGCAGTTTGGCTAGCGGGAGAAGAGGAGATACGCAGTATTTT. Amino acid sequence: CASSLASGRRGDTQYF. V and J are TRBV28 and TRBJ2-3; 10 bases map to TRBD2. J lost 5 bases, V lost 3 bases, and 8 bases had no gene match. Germline CDR1 and CDR2: MDHEN and SYDVKM. This CDR3 region has 16 residues.

In its sample, this clonotype was seen a few times. The V gene is TRBV27, the J gene TRBJ2-1; 12 bases are a match to TRBD2. The CDR3 totals 15 residues. The germline CDR1 and CDR2 sequences are MNHEY and SMNVEV (reference sequence). V lost 4 bases and J lost 6; bases outside the gene matches: 4. In DNA form, the CDR3 reads TGTGCCAGCAGTTCCCCTAGCGGGAGGGTCAATGAGCAGTTCTTC. It translates to CASSSPSGRVNEQFF.

The V gene is TRBV4-1, the J gene TRBJ2-5; D unclear. The CDR3 totals 13 residues. From germline, CDR1 is MGHRA and CDR2 YSYEKL. The V end was cut by 4 bases, the J end by 5 bases, with 11 bases between. The CDR3 DNA is TGCGCCAGCAGCCCAACTGATCGGGAGACCCAGTACTTC. This sequence encodes CASSPTDRETQYF.

The chain combines TRBV20-1 with TRBJ2-3; 9 bases align to TRBD2. J was trimmed by 5 bases and V by 5 bases; bases with no gene match: 23. The CDR3 contains 19 residues. Germline V lookup: CDR1 DFQATT, CDR2 SNEGSKA (reference sequence). The CDR3 coding sequence is TGCAGTGCTGCTAGAGATAGTGGTCGCGGGAGGGCCGTCGTAGATACGCAGTATTTT. This sequence encodes CSAARDSGRGRAVVDTQYF.

This clonotype was recorded many times. The chain links TRBV20-1 to TRBJ1-5; D possibly corresponds to TRBD1 (5 bases). V lost 4 bases and J lost 4, with 8 bases in between. The germline V gene encodes CDR1 DFQATT and CDR2 SNEGSKA (reference sequence). This CDR3 is 12 amino acids long. The CDR3 spells CSATGPNQPQHF. In DNA form, the CDR3 reads TGCAGTGCTACGGGACCAAATCAGCCCCAGCATTTT.

The V call is TRBV5-1, the J call TRBJ2-5; a possible D gene is TRBD2 (5 bases). The germline V gene has CDR1 SGHRS and CDR2 YFSETQ. The V end lost 5 bases, the J end lost 14 bases, and 16 bases lay between the germline ends. The CDR3 spans 11 residues. The DNA of the CDR3 is TGCGCCAGCAGTTTCACCGGGAATTTATACTTC. As protein: CASSFTGNLYF.

At least ten counts were recorded for this clonotype. The chain joins TRBV6-5 to TRBJ2-7; D remains unclear. CDR1 is MNHEY and CDR2 is SVGAGI in the germline V gene. This CDR3 has 15 amino acids. V was shortened by 0 bases and J by 1 base, with 10 bases between the two germline ends. CDR3 sequence: CASSYSFGYSYEQYF. The DNA of the CDR3 is TGTGCCAGCAGTTACTCGTTCGGATATTCCTACGAGCAGTACTTC.